A selection of T cell receptor beta chains follows, all from one sample in a study of blood T cell repertoires in COVID-19. Some clones are missing from TCRdb's copy, which holds only in-frame ones; the method was immunoSEQ multiplex PCR. The sample yields hundreds of thousands of clones, roughly 90% seen once. Sequences were obtained from peripheral blood. The receptors come from a woman aged 25 to 39 with COVID-19, enrolled during active disease. The CDR3 runs from the conserved cysteine through the conserved F or W. The D gene is left open where the match is weak. Not every row has a clone size; where given, it reads once, few, many or a size class.

J | size | D | V | DNA | CDR3
TRBJ2-7 | . | . | TRBV3-1/TRBV3-2 | TGTGCCAGCAGCCAAGCCACCGACACCGACTACGAGCAGTACTTC | CASSQATDTDYEQYF
TRBJ2-1 | . | TRBD2 | TRBV6-5 | TGTGCCAGCACCTGGGGGCGGGAGGGCCGGAATGAGCAGTTCTTC | CASTWGREGRNEQFF
TRBJ2-7 | few | . | TRBV4-3 | TGCGCCAGCAGCCAAGAAAACAGCTTCACGGTCTACGAGCAGTACTTC | CASSQENSFTVYEQYF
TRBJ2-3 | . | TRBD2 | TRBV4-3 | TGCGCCAGCAGCCTGGGGCGGGGGGAGGATACGCAGTATTTT | CASSLGRGEDTQYF
TRBJ2-7 | once | . | TRBV2 | TGTGCCAGCAGTGGGGGCGCTCGGGTGCAGTACTTC | CASSGGARVQYF
TRBJ2-3 | . | . | TRBV10-3 | TGTGCCATCAGGCAGGGTATGACAGATACGCAGTATTTT | CAIRQGMTDTQYF
TRBJ2-5 | . | . | TRBV7-9 | TGTGCCAGCAGCTTACCGGGCAGGGGGGCAGAGACCCAGTACTTC | CASSLPGRGAETQYF
TRBJ1-5 | . | . | TRBV19 | TGTGCCAGTCAACAAGGGAGGGCAAGCAATCAGCCCCAGCATTTT | CASQQGRASNQPQHF
TRBJ1-1 | . | . | TRBV5-1 | TGCGCCAGCAAAGGGGGGGTGAACACTGAAGCTTTCTTT | CASKGGVNTEAFF
TRBJ2-7 | . | TRBD1 | TRBV28 | TGTGCCAGCATCGGCGACGTTTGGGACAGGGGTAAGGAGCAGTACTTC | CASIGDVWDRGKEQYF
TRBJ2-7 | . | TRBD1 | TRBV27 | TGTGCCAGCAGGCCCGGGACAGGGAGCTCCTACGAGCAGTACTTC | CASRPGTGSSYEQYF
TRBJ2-7 | . | TRBD2 | TRBV19 | TGTGCCAGTAGTATGGGACTAGCCTCCGAGCAGTACTTC | CASSMGLASEQYF
TRBJ1-2 | . | . | TRBV6-6 | TGTGCCAGTAGTCAAGGTGGCAGGGGTGCCGGCTACACCTTC | CASSQGGRGAGYTF
TRBJ1-4 | . | TRBD1 | TRBV7-9 | TGTGCCAGCAGCTTGACAGGGCCTAATGAAAAACTGTTTTTT | CASSLTGPNEKLFF
TRBJ1-6 | . | . | TRBV3-1/TRBV3-2 | TGTGCCAGCAGCCAAGGTCTCGGGGGGAATTCACCCCTCCACTTT | CASSQGLGGNSPLHF
TRBJ2-7 | . | TRBD1 | TRBV7-9 | TGTGCCAGCAGCTCGAGACAGGGGAGCGAGCAGTACTTC | CASSSRQGSEQYF
TRBJ2-2 | . | . | TRBV15 | TGTGCCACCAGCAGAGATGGTGGAGCGGGCGGGGAGCTGTTTTTT | CATSRDGGAGGELFF
TRBJ2-1 | . | TRBD2 | TRBV28 | TGTGCCAGCAGGGGGACTAGCGGGAGAGATGAGCAGTTCTTC | CASRGTSGRDEQFF
TRBJ2-1 | . | TRBD1 | TRBV6-6 | TGTGCCAGCAGTTCCCTTAATGGGGACAGATTGGATGAGCAGTTCTTC | CASSSLNGDRLDEQFF
TRBJ2-1 | . | . | TRBV13 | TGTGCCAGCAGCTCCCCCCGCGGCTACAATGAGCAGTTCTTC | CASSSPRGYNEQFF
TRBJ2-3 | . | . | TRBV2 | TGTGCCAGCAGGGCGGGCCTAGTTGAAGAGTTTACGCAGTATTTT | CASRAGLVEEFTQYF
TRBJ2-1 | . | . | TRBV18 | TGTGCCAGCTCACCACAGGGGGATGAGCAGTTCTTC | CASSPQGDEQFF
TRBJ1-2 | . | . | TRBV6-5 | TGTGCCAGCAGTTACGCGGGAACAACCCAACTCTATGGCTACACCTTC | CASSYAGTTQLYGYTF
TRBJ2-2 | . | TRBD2 | TRBV5-1 | TGCGCCAGCAGCCCGGGACTAGCGTACGGGGAGCTGTTTTTT | CASSPGLAYGELFF
TRBJ2-1 | . | TRBD2 | TRBV12-3/TRBV12-4 | TGTGCCAGCAGTGCAAGCGGGAGCAATGAGCAGTTCTTC | CASSASGSNEQFF
TRBJ1-3 | once | . | TRBV7-9 | TGTGCCAGCAGCTTAGGAGTAGCTGGAAACACCATATATTTT | CASSLGVAGNTIYF
TRBJ2-7 | . | . | TRBV30 | TGTGCCTGGAGTGTAACCGGGTACGAGCAGTACTTC | CAWSVTGYEQYF
TRBJ1-6 | . | . | TRBV4-1 | TGCGCCAGCAGCCAAGACGGACAGTTGGGTGGCTCACCCCTCCACTTT | CASSQDGQLGGSPLHF
TRBJ1-3 | . | . | TRBV3-1/TRBV3-2 | TGTGCCAGCAGCCAAGGGGAGGGCATGAGGTATTTT | CASSQGEGMRYF
TRBJ2-5 | . | . | TRBV14 | TGTGCCAGCAGCCAACGCACGGCGGACTACGTACAAGAGACCCAGTACTTC | CASSQRTADYVQETQYF
TRBJ2-1 | . | TRBD2 | TRBV19 | TGTGCCAGTAGCCCGCGGCGGGGGGCGCGTTACAATGAGCAGTTCTTC | CASSPRRGARYNEQFF
TRBJ1-1 | . | TRBD1 | TRBV29-1 | TGCAGCGGGGGAACAGGGGCTATGAACACTGAAGCTTTCTTT | CSGGTGAMNTEAFF
TRBJ2-5 | . | TRBD1 | TRBV28 | TGTGCCAGCAGTCGACAGGGTTCCGAGACCCAGTACTTC | CASSRQGSETQYF
TRBJ2-1 | . | . | TRBV7-3 | TGTGCCAGCAGCTCGGGACTCGATGGGGATGAGCAGTTCTTC | CASSSGLDGDEQFF
TRBJ1-4 | . | . | TRBV11-2 | TGTGCCAGCAGCGACCGGGGTTTCGTAAGCCCCAATGAAAAACTGTTTTTT | CASSDRGFVSPNEKLFF
TRBJ1-1 | . | . | TRBV12-3/TRBV12-4 | TGTGCCAGCAGTTTTCAGGGGAACACTGAAGCTTTCTTT | CASSFQGNTEAFF
TRBJ1-4 | . | . | TRBV10-3 | TGTGCCATCAGTGAGTCAAGGGGGGGCAACGAAAAACTGTTTTTT | CAISESRGGNEKLFF
TRBJ1-5 | . | TRBD1 | TRBV28 | TGTGCCAGCAGATCCCTGGACAGGATCAGATTTGGTAGCAATCAGCCCCAGCATTTT | CASRSLDRIRFGSNQPQHF
TRBJ2-1 | once | . | TRBV6-5 | TGTGCCAGCAGTTCCCCACCTGGCGGAGCCTACAATGAGCAGTTCTTC | CASSSPPGGAYNEQFF
TRBJ2-2 | . | TRBD2 | TRBV6-5 | TGTGCCAGCGGCGGGACTAGAAGCACCGGGGAGCTGTTTTTT | CASGGTRSTGELFF
TRBJ1-1 | . | . | TRBV6-5 | TGTGCCAGCAGTTACTTGGACAGAAACACTGAAGCTTTCTTT | CASSYLDRNTEAFF
TRBJ2-7 | . | . | TRBV6-5 | TGTGCCAGCAGCCGCACTAGTAAGGGCTACGAGCAGTACTTC | CASSRTSKGYEQYF
TRBJ1-3 | . | . | TRBV28 | TGTGCCAGCAGTTTCCAGGGCGACTCTGGAAACACCATATATTTT | CASSFQGDSGNTIYF
TRBJ1-2 | . | TRBD1 | TRBV3-1/TRBV3-2 | TGTGCCAGCAGCCAAGTACAGGGGATTGGCTACACCTTC | CASSQVQGIGYTF
TRBJ1-1 | . | . | TRBV24-1 | TGTGCCACCAGTGATTCCGGGGGGGCGGGAGCTTTCTTT | CATSDSGGAGAFF